The sequence of this T cell receptor (beta chain) was determined in a study of neurological immune-mediated disorders. The team produced cDNA through 5'RACE using 10-nucleotide random UMIs. TCRdb redid the calling of the 5' RACE reads with MiXCR, one entry per CDR3 protein. The sample shows approximately 89,000 distinct CDR3 sequences, less than 15% of them seen only once. CDR1 is SGHTA, CDR2 FQGNSA, per germline. The V gene end was trimmed by 6 bases and the J gene end by 1 base; junction bases not matched to a gene: 4. The CDR3 totals 14 residues. Time point in this sample: longitudinal time-point 2. This clonotype was found many times.

The source of this sequence is a female donor with HTLV-1-associated myelopathy (HAM/TSP). Sequenced input: PBMCs. The chain combines TRBV7-2 with TRBJ2-5, with TRBD1 identical over 8 bases. The DNA of the CDR3 is TGTGCCAGCAGTCCGGACAGGGTCCAAGAGACCCAGTACTTC. Translating gives CASSPDRVQETQYF.